This T cell receptor (beta chain) was sequenced in a study of shared clonotypes between healthy human individuals. J gave up 5 bases and V 5 bases, and 6 bases lay outside the gene matches. Germline-derived CDR1 and CDR2 are SQVTM and ANQGSEA. This CDR3 spans 14 amino acids. Using immunoSEQ multiplex PCR, the repertoire was profiled, and TCRdb retains in-frame clones only, with some absent. The repertoire has approximately 840,000 clones, about 96% of them found once; the top ten carry over 0.2%. Terminally differentiated effector memory CD45RA+ cells were excluded by CCR7 positive selection of CD45RO-negative cells.

The V gene is TRBV29-1, the J gene TRBJ2-1, with 10 bases aligning to TRBD2. Specimen: naive CD8+ T cells sorted from blood. This TCR was recovered from a man under 40 in good health. CDR3: CSVLASGSNNEQFF. CDR3 DNA: TGCAGCGTTTTAGCTAGCGGGAGTAACAATGAGCAGTTCTTC.